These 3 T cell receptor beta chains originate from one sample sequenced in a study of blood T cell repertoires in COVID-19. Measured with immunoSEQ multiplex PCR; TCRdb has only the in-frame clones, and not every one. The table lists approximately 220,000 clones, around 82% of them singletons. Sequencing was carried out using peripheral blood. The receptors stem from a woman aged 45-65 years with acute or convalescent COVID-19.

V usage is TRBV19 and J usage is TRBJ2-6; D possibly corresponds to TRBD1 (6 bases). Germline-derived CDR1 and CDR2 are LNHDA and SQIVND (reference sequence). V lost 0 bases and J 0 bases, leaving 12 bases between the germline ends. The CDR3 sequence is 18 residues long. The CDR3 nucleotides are TGTGCCAGTAGTATAGATCAACAGGGCAGCTCTGGGGCCAACGTCCTGACTTTC. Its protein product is CASSIDQQGSSGANVLTF.

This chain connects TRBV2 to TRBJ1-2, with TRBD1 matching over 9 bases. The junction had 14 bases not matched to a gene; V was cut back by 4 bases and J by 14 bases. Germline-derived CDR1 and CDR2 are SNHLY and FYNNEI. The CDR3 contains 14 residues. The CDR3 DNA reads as TGTGCCAGCAGTGCCTACAGGGGGCAAACCCCTTTAACCTTC. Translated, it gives CASSAYRGQTPLTF.

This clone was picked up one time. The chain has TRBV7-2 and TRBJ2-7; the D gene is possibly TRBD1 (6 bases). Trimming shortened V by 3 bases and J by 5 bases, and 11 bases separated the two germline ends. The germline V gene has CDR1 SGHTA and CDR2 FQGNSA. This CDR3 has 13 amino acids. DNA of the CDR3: TGTGCCAGCAGCTTGCAACAGGGCGACGAGCAGTACTTC. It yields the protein CASSLQQGDEQYF.